Sequencing of this TCR beta chain was carried out in a study of patients and donors after allogeneic stem cell transplantation. The germline gives CDR1 SGDLS, CDR2 YYNGEE. The CDR3 totals 15 residues. Trimming shortened V by 3 bases and J by 2 bases, and 13 bases separated the two germline ends. TCRdb redid the calling of the RT-PCR reads with MiXCR, one entry per CDR3 protein. The repertoire includes roughly 880,000 distinct CDR3 sequences, around 17% of them detected once, and roughly 6% sits in the top ten. This clonotype was counted once. The genes are TRBV9 and TRBJ2-3; maybe TRBD1 (5 bases). The sequenced sample consisted of blood, either unsorted or a sorted T cell fraction (not recorded which). The sequence derives from a human donor who was either an allogeneic HSCT recipient or a stem cell or donor lymphocyte infusion donor (not recorded which). It is not recorded whose cells these are; they may come from a transplant donor. CDR3 sequence: CASSARADNTDTQYF. CDR3 sequence (DNA): TGTGCCAGCAGCGCACGGGCGGACAACACAGATACGCAGTATTTT. Full variable domain (remainder filled in from reference TRBV9 and TRBJ2-3): DSGVTQTPKHLITATGQRVTLRCSPRSGDLSVYWYQQSLDQGLQFLIQYYNGEERAKGNILERFSAQQFPDLHSELNLSSLELGDSALYFCASSARADNTDTQYFGPGTRLTVL.